This T cell receptor (beta chain) is drawn from a study of early T cells in non-severe SARS-CoV-2 infection. Study-level information: The sequenced material was bulk RNA from unsorted whole blood, and its chains were unpaired.

V was trimmed by 5 bases and J by 1 base, leaving 22 bases between them. Germline loops: CDR1 SGHVS, CDR2 FNYEAQ. The CDR3 totals 18 residues. The sample holds many counts of this clonotype. TCRdb called the 5' RACE reads again in MiXCR, with one record for every CDR3 protein. This table holds more than 35,000 distinct CDR3 sequences, 11% found once. The source of this sequence is an adult who was a healthcare worker with PCR-confirmed SARS-CoV-2 infection or an uninfected control (not recorded which). The V call is TRBV7-6, the J call TRBJ2-3, with a possible D match to TRBD2 (5 bases). Sequencing was done on a sample of whole blood. CDR3 DNA: TGTGCCAGCAGCCTAGGCGAGGTGTGGGAGAGAGGCACAGATACGCAGTATTTT. Translated: CASSLGEVWERGTDTQYF.